This T cell receptor beta chain was recovered during a study of regulatory T cells in long-lasting Graves disease. General study results and limits: With 2,500 to 3,500 shared public clonotypes, persistent patients exceeded new patients, who shared just over 950. Accuracy may have suffered from the small sample size.

Comments on this clonotype: Its specificity is not known.

The CDR3 contains 16 residues. V was pared by 7 bases and J by 2 bases, with 14 bases of the junction left unmatched. The germline V gene encodes CDR1 MGHDK and CDR2 SYGVNS. Time point: newly diagnosed GD, antithyroid drugs for less than 3 months. PBMC-derived RNA was used for the TCR library. Arm-PCR of CDR3 regions and iRepertoire HTBI primers were used to build TCR beta libraries. As handled by the study authors: Samples revealed roughly 60 TRBV and over 12 TRBJ segments. TCRdb re-called the multiplex PCR reads through MiXCR, storing one row per CDR3 protein. The V and J calls here are based on TCRdb, not the publication. Found here are 540,000 or so distinct CDR3 sequences, about 13% of them singletons; the top ten hold more than 8.5%. These data also featured in a second study, about T cells in Graves' hyperthyroidism and ophthalmopathy. That source reports: Most clonotypes that expanded in the thyroid above 0.001 also showed up in blood.

The receptor was derived from a man under 40 with Graves disease. V is TRBV25-1 and J is TRBJ2-7, with 7 bases fitting TRBD2. Sequencing used peripheral blood mononuclear cells (PBMCs), obtained at new diagnosis, from a patient treated with antithyroid drugs. The CDR3 protein is CASTRSTGTTPYEQYF. DNA for the CDR3: TGTGCCAGCACCCGCTCAACCGGGACTACACCCTACGAGCAGTACTTC.